The clone carrying this TCR beta chain has just a few counts. The DNA is omitted, as the CDR3 cannot be located on it reliably, and the CDR3 follows TCRdb's listing. Both ends counted, the CDR3 spans 17 residues. Germline V gene lookup returns CDR1 MDHEN and CDR2 SYDVKM. After constant-region reverse-primer amplification, full-length variable regions underwent semi-nested PCR with Nested Universal Primer A. One entry per CDR3 protein results from TCRdb running MiXCR on the 5' RACE reads. The sample consists of some 31,000 distinct CDR3 sequences, approximately 25% of them appearing once. Sequenced: naive CD4+ T cells sorted from a lymph node. Subset: naive CD4+ T cells, CD4+CD45RA+CD25-. V gene TRBV28 combines with J gene TRBJ1-4; the table's D call, TRBD1, was not checked against the DNA. The origin of this receptor is a female donor with breast cancer. CDR3 protein: CASSFGEGAATNEKLFF.